Sequencing of this TCR beta chain was carried out in a study of response to subunit inactivated influenza vaccine (dated by TCRdb to 2016 to 2019). Looking at the study overall: The study used deep quantitative T cell receptor repertoire profiling to track responses to a trivalent subunit inactivated influenza vaccine. Beyond this particular receptor, the publication reports: It was suggested by the authors that each seasonal influenza vaccination may recruit only a limited number of new T cells.

The library was made by RT-PCR. The reads were generated on an Illumina HiSeq 2500. TCRdb handled the public reads itself, with Q25 trimming in fastp and clone calling in MiXCR, and kept productive beta chains. Entries are consolidated by CDR3 protein sequence, retaining the most common genes and DNA. In this sample the table shows hundreds of thousands of distinct CDR3 sequences, approximately 14% of which occur a single time. The ten largest clones capture roughly 12% of the sample. A word on this clonotype: Its cognate antigen has yet to be identified. The sample holds no much larger clone one base away, and base qualities are not on file.

The CDR3 measures 11 amino acids from cysteine to phenylalanine. Only the CDR3 part of the read is kept: 33 bases, read in frame from the first base. Sequences GTSNPN (CDR1) and SVGIG (CDR2) are obtained from the germline V gene (reference sequence). V loses 8 bases of germline sequence and J loses 4 bases, and the interval between the two ends is 11 bases. Sequencing was performed on PBMCs from blood, taken roughly 12 days after vaccination. This chain is built from TRBV30 and TRBJ2-5, with TRBD1 as a weak D call on 6 bases. The TCR originated in a middle-aged man who received an inactivated influenza vaccine. Donor details come from another sample of the same person, matched by shared clones. The CDR3 reads CAGQWGETQYF. The DNA is TGTGCCGGACAGTGGGGAGAGACCCAGTACTTC.